This note documents a single T cell receptor (beta chain) sequence. The antigen is undetermined. TCRdb independently ran MiXCR on the reads; one entry per CDR3 protein. This sample has some 180,000 distinct CDR3 sequences, with roughly 20% found just once. This sample was included in a study of T cell repertoires in cytomegalovirus infection. Whole-study findings and limits: The cumulative frequency of public TCR beta families distinguished individuals who carried CMV together with the relevant HLA.

The origin of this receptor is a human donor in good health (CMV status not recorded). Some clones in this sample may be carry-over from other donors' samples. Source material: PBMCs.

CDR3 bases: TGTGCCAGCAGTTACTCCGTCAGGGACGAGCAGTACTTC. Encoded protein: CASSYSVRDEQYF. The V gene is TRBV6-6, the J gene TRBJ2-7, with D perhaps matching TRBD1 (5 bases). The CDR3 covers 13 residues. Germline CDR1 is MNHNY and CDR2 is SVGAGI (reference sequence). The V and J ends lost 0 bases and 5 bases respectively, with 8 bases between them.